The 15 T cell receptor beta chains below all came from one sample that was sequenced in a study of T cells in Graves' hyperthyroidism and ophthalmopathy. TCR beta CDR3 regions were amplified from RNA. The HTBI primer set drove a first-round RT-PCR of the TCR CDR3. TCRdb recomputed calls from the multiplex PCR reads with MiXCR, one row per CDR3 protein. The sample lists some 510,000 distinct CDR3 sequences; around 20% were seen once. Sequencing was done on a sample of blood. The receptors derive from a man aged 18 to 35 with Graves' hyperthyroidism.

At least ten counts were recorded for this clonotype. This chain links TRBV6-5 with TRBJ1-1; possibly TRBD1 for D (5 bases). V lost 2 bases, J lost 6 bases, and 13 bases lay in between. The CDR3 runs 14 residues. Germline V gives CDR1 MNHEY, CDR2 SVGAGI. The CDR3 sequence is CASSYGTSVAEAFF. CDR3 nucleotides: TGTGCCAGCAGTTACGGGACGTCTGTCGCTGAAGCTTTCTTT.

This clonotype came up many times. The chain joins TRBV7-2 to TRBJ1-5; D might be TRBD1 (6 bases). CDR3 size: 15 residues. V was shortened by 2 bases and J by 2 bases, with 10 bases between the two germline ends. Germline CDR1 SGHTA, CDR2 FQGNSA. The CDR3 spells CASSLQGFGNQPQHF. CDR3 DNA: TGTGCCAGCAGCTTACAGGGGTTTGGCAATCAGCCCCAGCATTTT.

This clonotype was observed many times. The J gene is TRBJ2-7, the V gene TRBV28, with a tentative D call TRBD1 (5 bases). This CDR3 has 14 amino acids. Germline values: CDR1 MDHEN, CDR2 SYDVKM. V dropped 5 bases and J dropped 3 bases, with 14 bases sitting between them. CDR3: CASSLQGGIYEQYF. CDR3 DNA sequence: TGTGCCAGCAGTCTGCAGGGTGGAATCTACGAGCAGTACTTC.

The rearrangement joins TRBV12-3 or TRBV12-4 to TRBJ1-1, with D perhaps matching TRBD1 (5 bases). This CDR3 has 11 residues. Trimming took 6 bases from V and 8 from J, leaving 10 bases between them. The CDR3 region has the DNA TGTGCCAGCAGGGCGCAGGGAGAAGCTTTCTTT. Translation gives CASRAQGEAFF.

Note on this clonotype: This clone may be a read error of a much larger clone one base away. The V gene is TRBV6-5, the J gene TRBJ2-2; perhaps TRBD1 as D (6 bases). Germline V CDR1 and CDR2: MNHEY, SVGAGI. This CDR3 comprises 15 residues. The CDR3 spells CASTYSTGMTGELFF. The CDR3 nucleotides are TGTGCCAGCACTTACTCAACAGGGATGACCGGGGAGCTGTTTTTT.

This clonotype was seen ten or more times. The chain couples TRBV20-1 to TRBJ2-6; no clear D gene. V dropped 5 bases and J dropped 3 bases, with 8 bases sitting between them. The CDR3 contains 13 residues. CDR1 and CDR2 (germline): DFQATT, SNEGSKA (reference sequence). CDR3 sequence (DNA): TGCAGTGCTGGAGTCGATGGGGCCAACGTCCTGACTTTC. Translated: CSAGVDGANVLTF.

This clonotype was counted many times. The CDR3 region has the DNA TGTGCCAGCACCGGCTACTACGAGCAGTACTTC. As protein: CASTGYYEQYF. V is TRBV2 and J is TRBJ2-7; D uncertain. V was trimmed by 7 bases and J by 3 bases, leaving 7 bases between them. The CDR3 covers 11 residues. The V gene's germline CDR1 is SNHLY and CDR2 FYNNEI.

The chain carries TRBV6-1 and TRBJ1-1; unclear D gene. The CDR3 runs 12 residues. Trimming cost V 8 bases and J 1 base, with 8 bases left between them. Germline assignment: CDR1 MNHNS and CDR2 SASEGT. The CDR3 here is CASRPRNTEAFF. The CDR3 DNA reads TGTGCCAGCCGGCCAAGGAACACTGAAGCTTTCTTT.

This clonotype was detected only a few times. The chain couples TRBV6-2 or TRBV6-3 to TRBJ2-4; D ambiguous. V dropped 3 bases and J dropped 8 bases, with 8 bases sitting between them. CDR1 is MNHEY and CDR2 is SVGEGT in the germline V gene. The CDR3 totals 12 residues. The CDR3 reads CASSYGVDIQYF. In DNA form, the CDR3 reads TGTGCCAGCAGTTATGGGGTTGACATTCAGTACTTC.

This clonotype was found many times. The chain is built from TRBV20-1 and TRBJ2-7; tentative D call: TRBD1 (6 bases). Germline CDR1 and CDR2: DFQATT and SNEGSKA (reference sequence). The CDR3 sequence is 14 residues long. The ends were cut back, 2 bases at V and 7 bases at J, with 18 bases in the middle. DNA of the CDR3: TGCAGTGCTAGATCTACAGGGTTGGGATGGGAGCAGTACTTC. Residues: CSARSTGLGWEQYF.

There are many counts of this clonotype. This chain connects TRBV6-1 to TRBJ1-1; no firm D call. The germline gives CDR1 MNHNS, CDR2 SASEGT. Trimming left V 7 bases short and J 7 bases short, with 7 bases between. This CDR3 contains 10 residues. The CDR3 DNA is TGTGCCAGCAAGATGTATGAAGCTTTCTTT. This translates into CASKMYEAFF.

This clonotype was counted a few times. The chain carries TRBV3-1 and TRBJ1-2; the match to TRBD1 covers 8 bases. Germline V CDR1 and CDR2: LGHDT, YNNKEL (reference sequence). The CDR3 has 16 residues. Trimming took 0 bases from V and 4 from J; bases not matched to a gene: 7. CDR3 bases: TGTGCCAGCAGCCAAGATAAGGCAGGGGGCTTCTATGGCTACACCTTC. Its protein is CASSQDKAGGFYGYTF.

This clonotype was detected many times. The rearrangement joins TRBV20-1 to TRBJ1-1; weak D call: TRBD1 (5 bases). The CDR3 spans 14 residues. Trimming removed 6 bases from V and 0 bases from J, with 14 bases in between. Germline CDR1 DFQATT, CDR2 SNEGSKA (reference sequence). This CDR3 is CSAMTAFMNTEAFF. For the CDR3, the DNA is TGCAGTGCGATGACAGCTTTTATGAACACTGAAGCTTTCTTT.

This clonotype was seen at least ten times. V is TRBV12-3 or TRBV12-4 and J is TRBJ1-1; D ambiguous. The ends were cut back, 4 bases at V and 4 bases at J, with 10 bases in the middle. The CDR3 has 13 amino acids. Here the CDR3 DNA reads TGTGCCAGCAGTTGGTCCTGGGTCACTGAAGCTTTCTTT. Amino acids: CASSWSWVTEAFF.

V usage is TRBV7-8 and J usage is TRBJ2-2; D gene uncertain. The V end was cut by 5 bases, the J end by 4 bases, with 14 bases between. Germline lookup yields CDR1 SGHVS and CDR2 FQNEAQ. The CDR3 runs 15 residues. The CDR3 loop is CASSHSGPFTGELFF. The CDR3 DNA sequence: TGTGCCAGCAGCCACTCCGGCCCCTTCACCGGGGAGCTGTTTTTT.